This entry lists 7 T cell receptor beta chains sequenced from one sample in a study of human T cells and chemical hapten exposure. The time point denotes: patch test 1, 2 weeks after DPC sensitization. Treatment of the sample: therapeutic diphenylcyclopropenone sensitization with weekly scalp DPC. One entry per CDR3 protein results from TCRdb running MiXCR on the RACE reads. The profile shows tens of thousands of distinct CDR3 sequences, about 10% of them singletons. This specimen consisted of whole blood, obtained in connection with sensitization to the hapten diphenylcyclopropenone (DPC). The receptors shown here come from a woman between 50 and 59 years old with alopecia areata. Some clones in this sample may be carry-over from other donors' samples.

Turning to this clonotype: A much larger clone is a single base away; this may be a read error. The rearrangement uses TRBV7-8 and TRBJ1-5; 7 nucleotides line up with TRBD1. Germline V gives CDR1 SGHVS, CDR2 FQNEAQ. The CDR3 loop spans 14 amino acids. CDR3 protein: CASSLNRGRQPRHF. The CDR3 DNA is TGTGCCAGCAGCTTGAACAGGGGAAGGCAGCCCCGGCATTTT.

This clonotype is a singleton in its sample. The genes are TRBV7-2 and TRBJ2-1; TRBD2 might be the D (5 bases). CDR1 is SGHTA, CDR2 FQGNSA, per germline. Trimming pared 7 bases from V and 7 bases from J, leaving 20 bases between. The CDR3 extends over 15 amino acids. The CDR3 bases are TGTGCCAGCACCGAACAAGGGTCCTCGGGGAATGAGCAGTTCTTC. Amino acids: CASTEQGSSGNEQFF. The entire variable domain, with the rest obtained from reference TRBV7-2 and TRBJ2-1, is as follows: GAGVSQSPSNKVTEKGKDVELRCDPISGHTALYWYRQSLGQGLEFLIYFQGNSAPDKSGLPSDRFSAERTGGSVSTLTIQRTQQEDSAVYLCASTEQGSSGNEQFFGPGTRLTVL.

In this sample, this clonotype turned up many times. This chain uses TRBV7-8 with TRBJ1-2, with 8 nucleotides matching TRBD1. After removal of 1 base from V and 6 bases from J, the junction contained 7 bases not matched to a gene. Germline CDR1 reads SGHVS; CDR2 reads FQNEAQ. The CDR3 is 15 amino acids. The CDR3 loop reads CASSLEGRGLHGYTF. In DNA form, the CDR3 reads TGTGCCAGCAGCTTAGAGGGCAGGGGGCTCCATGGCTACACCTTC.

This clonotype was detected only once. The CDR3 reads CASSYSDSGTWDTQYF. The DNA of the CDR3 is TGTGCCAGCAGTTACTCGGATAGCGGGACTTGGGATACGCAGTATTTT. The J gene is TRBJ2-3, the V gene TRBV6-5; 8 nucleotides line up with TRBD2. This CDR3 is built from 16 residues. Per the germline V gene, CDR1 is MNHEY and CDR2 is SVGAGI. J was trimmed by 6 bases and V by 0 bases; bases with no gene match: 8.

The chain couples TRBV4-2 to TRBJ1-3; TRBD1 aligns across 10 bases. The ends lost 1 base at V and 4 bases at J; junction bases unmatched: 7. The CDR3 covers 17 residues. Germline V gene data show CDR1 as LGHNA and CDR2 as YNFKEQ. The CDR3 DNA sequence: TGTGCCAGCAGCCAAGGATGGGACAGGGGAAACGGAAACACCATATATTTT. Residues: CASSQGWDRGNGNTIYF.

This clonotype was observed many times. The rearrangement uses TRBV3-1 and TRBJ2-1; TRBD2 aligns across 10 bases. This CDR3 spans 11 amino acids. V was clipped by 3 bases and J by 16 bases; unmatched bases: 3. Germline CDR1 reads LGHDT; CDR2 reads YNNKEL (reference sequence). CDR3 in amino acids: CASSHLAGVFF. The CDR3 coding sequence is TGTGCCAGCAGCCATCTAGCGGGGGTATTCTTC.

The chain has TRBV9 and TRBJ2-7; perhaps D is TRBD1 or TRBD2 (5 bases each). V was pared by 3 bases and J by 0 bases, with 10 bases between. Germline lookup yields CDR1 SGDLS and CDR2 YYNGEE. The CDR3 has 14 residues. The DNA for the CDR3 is TGTGCCAGCAGCGGGGACGCATACTCCTACGAGCAGTACTTC. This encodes CASSGDAYSYEQYF.